The next 26 T cell receptor beta chains were all read from a single sample in a study of liver allograft versus peripheral blood T cells (dated by TCRdb to 2019 to 2021). For the wider study: T cell receptor repertoires present within transplanted livers were compared with repertoires in the peripheral blood of liver transplant recipients.

TCRdb shows the sequencer as Illumina MiSeq. In TCRdb, the public reads were trimmed at Q25 with fastp and aligned with MiXCR, with productive beta chains retained. Each CDR3 protein gets just one entry, which takes the most common genes and DNA from the rows behind it. This sample has 8,500 to 14,000 distinct CDR3 sequences in its table, and about 23% of those were observed once. The ten biggest clones cover around 1.5% of the sample. Source of these receptors: a human patient who had a liver transplant. Following a transplant, a fraction of the T cells may be traceable to the graft donor.

The genes are TRBV7-2 and TRBJ2-7; 11 bases map to TRBD2. Trimming removed 2 bases from V and 7 bases from J; junction bases left unmatched: 4. This CDR3 contains 14 residues. Germline-derived CDR1 and CDR2 are SGHTA and FQGNSA. The chain's CDR3 is CASSLRLAGGEQYF. CDR3 bases: TGTGCCAGCAGCTTACGGCTAGCGGGGGGTGAGCAGTACTTC.

The V and J genes are TRBV3-2 and TRBJ1-1; the table's D call, TRBD1, was not checked against the DNA. TRBV3-2 is described as a pseudogene. The CDR3 is made up of 16 amino acids. The CDR3 bases are TGTGCCAGCAGCCAAGATGGGGGTCGGGCGAACACTGAAGCTTTCTTT. Its translation is CASSQDGGRANTEAFF.

By sample share, this clonotype is medium-sized. V is TRBV10-3 and J is TRBJ2-7; 7 nucleotides align to TRBD2. This CDR3 has 14 amino acids. CDR1 ENHRY and CDR2 SYGVKD come from the germline V gene. Trimming at V came to 1 base and at J to 1 base, leaving 1 base not matched to a gene. For the CDR3, the DNA is TGTGCCATCAGTGAGTGGGAGGGTTCCTACGAGCAGTACTTC. Translation gives CAISEWEGSYEQYF.

This clonotype was seen a single time. A much larger clone lies one base from this, so it may be a read error. The rearrangement uses TRBV5-6 and TRBJ1-5; tentative D call: TRBD1 (5 bases). CDR1 and CDR2 (germline): SGHDT, YYEEEE. The CDR3 runs 15 residues. The CDR3 DNA reads as TGTGCCAGCAGCTTGTACGGGGCTAGCAATCAGCCCCAGCTTTTT. Its protein is CASSLYGASNQPQLF.

By share, this clonotype ranks as medium-sized. The chain combines TRBV14 with TRBJ1-3; D remains unclear. The CDR3 runs to 15 residues. Germline CDR1 reads SGHDN; CDR2 reads FVKESK. V gave up 0 bases and J gave up 4 bases, with 10 bases separating them. CDR3 nucleotides: TGTGCCAGCAGCCAAGACGGCAGGCTAGGAAACACCATATATTTT. It encodes CASSQDGRLGNTIYF. Combining the CDR3 with reference TRBV14 and TRBJ1-3 gives the whole variable domain EAGVTQFPSHSVIEKGQTVTLRCDPISGHDNLYWYRRVMGKEIKFLLHFVKESKQDESGMPNNRFLAERTGGTYSTLKVQPAELEDSGVYFCASSQDGRLGNTIYFGEGSWLTVV.

This clonotype is judged medium-sized. The chain uses TRBV19 and TRBJ1-1; 9 nucleotides agree with TRBD1. V was pared by 6 bases and J by 3 bases, with 5 bases of the junction left unmatched. Germline CDR1 is LNHDA and CDR2 is SQIVND (reference sequence). There are 14 residues in the CDR3. CDR3 in DNA: TGTGCCAGTAGACCACAGGGGGCGGACACTGAAGCTTTCTTT. Translated: CASRPQGADTEAFF.

This clonotype came up a few times. The chain employs TRBV6-2 or TRBV6-3 and TRBJ2-5, with 7 bases that match TRBD2. This CDR3 contains 14 residues. Per germline, CDR1 MNHEY and CDR2 SVGEGT. V shed 7 bases, J shed 0 bases, and the junction held 5 bases outside the gene matches. CDR3 amino acids: CASTSREDQETQYF. The CDR3 DNA is TGTGCCAGCACCTCCCGGGAGGACCAAGAGACCCAGTACTTC.

This clonotype is categorized as medium-sized. The CDR3 spells CATSARGQNYNEQFF. CDR3 in DNA: TGTGCCACCAGTGCCAGGGGGCAAAACTACAATGAGCAGTTCTTC. The V and J genes are TRBV24-1 and TRBJ2-1, with 8 bases fitting TRBD1. V dropped 5 bases and J dropped 3; count of bases not matched to a gene: 5. CDR3 length equals 15 residues. The germline V gene encodes CDR1 KGHDR and CDR2 SFDVKD.

This clonotype is classed as medium-sized. This chain connects TRBV29-1 to TRBJ1-2; 8 nucleotides agree with TRBD1. V was pared by 5 bases and J by 4 bases, with 9 bases of the junction left unmatched. CDR3 length: 14 residues. CDR1 SQVTM and CDR2 ANQGSEA come from the germline V gene. CDR3 sequence (DNA): TGCAGCGTTCAATCCCAGGGGGCCCTCTATGGCTACACCTTC. It codes for CSVQSQGALYGYTF.

By sample share, this clonotype is medium-sized (0.01 to 0.1%). The chain employs TRBV6-5 and TRBJ1-2; TRBD1 matches 8 bases. V was pared by 6 bases and J by 1 base, with 1 base of the junction left unmatched. The germline V gene has CDR1 MNHEY and CDR2 SVGAGI. The CDR3 is 13 residues long. The CDR3 protein is CASRDRDNYGYTF. In DNA form, the CDR3 reads TGTGCCAGCAGGGACAGGGATAACTATGGCTACACCTTC.

The chain recombines TRBV5-6 with TRBJ1-2, with D perhaps TRBD1 (5 bases). From germline, CDR1 is SGHDT and CDR2 YYEEEE. V was clipped by 4 bases and J by 4 bases, with 17 bases between them. This CDR3 comprises 15 residues. In DNA, the CDR3 is TGTGCCAGCAGCCGGGACTTTCCGTCCCCCTATGGCTACACCTTC. Residues: CASSRDFPSPYGYTF.

CDR3 region: CASSLLPRTEQFF. The CDR3 DNA reads TGTGCCAGCAGCCTACTCCCAAGGACTGAGCAGTTCTTC. This rearrangement joins TRBV5-6 to TRBJ2-1; D call uncertain. The CDR3 length is 13 residues. V shed 4 bases and J shed 9 bases, with 14 bases lying between them. Germline V CDR1 and CDR2: SGHDT, YYEEEE.

J is TRBJ1-4 and V is TRBV15; D not certain. This CDR3 comprises 12 residues. Germline CDR1 and CDR2: LNHNV and YYDKDF (reference sequence). Trimming pared 3 bases from V and 8 bases from J, leaving 7 bases between. DNA for the CDR3: TGTGCCACCAGCAGGTTAGAGGAAAAACTGTTTTTT. The encoded protein is CATSRLEEKLFF.

This clonotype is medium-sized (0.01 to 0.1%) within its sample. The chain couples TRBV13 to TRBJ1-1, with D perhaps matching TRBD1 (5 bases). V lost 0 bases and J lost 3, with 11 bases in between. CDR1 and CDR2 from the germline V gene are PRHDT and FYEKMQ (reference sequence). This CDR3 contains 15 residues. The CDR3 nucleotides read TGTGCCAGCAGCTTAGGCGGGGGACGGGACACTGAAGCTTTCTTT. Amino acids: CASSLGGGRDTEAFF. The variable domain in full, with the rest retrieved from reference TRBV13 and TRBJ1-1, is AAGVIQSPRHLIKEKRETATLKCYPIPRHDTVYWYQQGPGQDPQFLISFYEKMQSDKGSIPDRFSAQQFSDYHSELNMSSLELGDSALYFCASSLGGGRDTEAFFGQGTRLTVV.

The sample holds a few counts of this clonotype. The chain links TRBV12-3 or TRBV12-4 to TRBJ1-5; possible D gene TRBD1, 5 bases. CDR3 size: 13 residues. V lost 2 bases to trimming and J lost 10 bases, with 12 bases between them. The CDR3 DNA reads TGTGCCAGCAGTTTAAGGGGCATGGGACCCCAGCATTTT. Encoded protein: CASSLRGMGPQHF.

Within the sample, this clonotype is medium-sized (0.01 to 0.1%). The J gene is TRBJ1-4, the V gene TRBV6-6; weak D call: TRBD1 (5 bases). This CDR3 is built from 16 residues. CDR1 is MNHNY, CDR2 SVGAGI, per germline (reference sequence). Trimming left V 8 bases short and J 3 bases short, with 19 bases between. This CDR3 reads CASVPRGGTSNEKLFF. The CDR3 bases are TGTGCCAGCGTGCCGCGGGGGGGGACGTCTAATGAAAAACTGTTTTTT.

The chain joins TRBV30 to TRBJ1-5, with no clear D. CDR1 and CDR2 from the germline V gene are GTSNPN and SVGIG (reference sequence). V was trimmed by 5 bases and J by 4 bases, leaving 24 bases between them. This CDR3 region has 17 residues. CDR3 sequence (DNA): TGTGCCTGGGCCCCCCCAGACATAAGGTTGCTAAATCAGCCCCAGCATTTT. Translation: CAWAPPDIRLLNQPQHF.

Within the sample, this clonotype is medium-sized. The chain links TRBV18 to TRBJ1-1; 9 bases fit TRBD1. This CDR3 comprises 15 residues. The germline CDR1 and CDR2 sequences are KGHSH and LQKENI. With V trimmed by 0 bases and J by 1 base, 0 bases remained unmatched. CDR3 DNA sequence: TGTGCCAGCTCACCACCGGGACAGGGGAACACTGAAGCTTTCTTT. Amino acid sequence: CASSPPGQGNTEAFF.

This clonotype rates as medium-sized. The J gene is TRBJ1-6, the V gene TRBV13; D is unclear. The CDR3 length is 15 residues. CDR1 is PRHDT and CDR2 is FYEKMQ in the germline V gene (reference sequence). Trimming stripped 4 bases from V and 0 bases from J, with 7 bases between. Here the CDR3 reads CASSSRISYNSPLHF. DNA for the CDR3: TGTGCCAGCAGCTCCCGGATCTCCTATAATTCACCCCTCCACTTT.

The rearrangement links TRBV30 to TRBJ1-6; D gene uncertain. Germline CDR1 is GTSNPN and CDR2 is SVGIG (reference sequence). This CDR3 has 15 amino acids. V lost 2 bases and J 3 bases, leaving 11 bases between the germline ends. The CDR3 spells CAWSHAGFYNSPLHF. CDR3 sequence (DNA): TGTGCCTGGAGTCATGCTGGGTTCTATAATTCACCCCTCCACTTT.

By sample share, this clonotype is medium-sized. The chain has TRBV7-2 and TRBJ1-1; possibly TRBD1 for D (6 bases). This CDR3 spans 13 amino acids. Trimming pared 1 base from V and 7 bases from J, leaving 10 bases between. Germline V gene lookup returns CDR1 SGHTA and CDR2 FQGNSA. The CDR3 spells CASSLGEGDEAFF. The CDR3 DNA reads TGTGCCAGCAGCTTAGGAGAGGGGGATGAAGCTTTCTTT. The full variable domain, its missing parts supplied by reference TRBV7-2 and TRBJ1-1, is GAGVSQSPSNKVTEKGKDVELRCDPISGHTALYWYRQSLGQGLEFLIYFQGNSAPDKSGLPSDRFSAERTGGSVSTLTIQRTQQEDSAVYLCASSLGEGDEAFFGQGTRLTVV.

On this clonotype itself: At one end, the junction sequence differs from germline, possibly due to a read error. This rearrangement joins TRBV19 to TRBJ1-4; D gene uncertain. Germline CDR1 reads LNHDA; CDR2 reads SQIVND (reference sequence). This CDR3 comprises 13 residues. The CDR3 protein is CASSAYGNEKLLF. The CDR3 DNA reads as TGTGCCAGTAGTGCCTACGGTAATGAAAAACTGCTTTTT.

Concerning this clonotype: Because the CDR3's place on the DNA is in doubt, the DNA is left out and the CDR3 is given as listed by TCRdb. This chain links TRBV7-5 with TRBJ2-7; TRBD1 is taken as the D call from the table, unchecked against the DNA. TRBV7-5 is given as a pseudogene. 21 amino acids form the CDR3, both terminal residues included. The chain's CDR3 is CISVPETDGEGAIPMDYEQYF.

This clonotype occurred a few times. The V gene is TRBV12-3 or TRBV12-4, the J gene TRBJ1-1; 9 bases line up with TRBD1. This CDR3 spans 14 amino acids. After removal of 6 bases from V and 11 bases from J, the junction contained 13 bases not matched to a gene. CDR3 bases: TGTGCCAGCAGGCGACAGGGGGGGAACGGTGAGGCTTTCTTT. This codes for CASRRQGGNGEAFF.

This clonotype is labeled as medium-sized (0.01 to 0.1%). The chain combines TRBV18 with TRBJ1-1, with D unresolved. With 2 bases removed from V and 1 base from J, the gap between germline ends came to 8 bases. The germline CDR1 and CDR2 sequences are KGHSH and LQKENI. The CDR3 runs to 14 residues. The CDR3 DNA reads TGTGCCAGCTCACCAGTTCCAGGGAACACTGAAGCTTTCTTT. This codes for CASSPVPGNTEAFF.

V and J are TRBV20-1 and TRBJ1-2; D might be TRBD1 (5 bases). This CDR3 is built from 14 residues. CDR1 and CDR2 from the germline V gene are DFQATT and SNEGSKA (reference sequence). The germline V and J ends were trimmed by 1 base and 6 bases, with 15 bases remaining between them. The CDR3 DNA sequence: TGCAGTGCTAGAGCGAAGGGGTTGTGGGATGGCTACACCTTC. This sequence encodes CSARAKGLWDGYTF.